These T cell receptor beta chains were read from a single sample in a study of blood T cell repertoires in COVID-19. Assay used: immunoSEQ multiplex PCR; TCRdb lists only in-frame clones, some missing. The sample lists approximately 88,000 clones, over 60% occurring once. The sequenced sample consisted of peripheral blood. These receptors were obtained from a man aged 50 or older who had recovered from COVID-19. The CDR3 runs from the conserved cysteine through the conserved F or W. A D gene is named only where the DNA matches it firmly. Clone sizes are given selectively: once, few, many, or a class where the clone is expanded.

abundance,d_gene,j_gene,v_gene,len,CDR3aa,CDR3nt
NA,TRBD1,TRBJ1-5,TRBV2,18,CASSEDPRTGGAHQPQHF,TGTGCCAGCAGTGAAGACCCCCGGACAGGCGGGGCTCATCAGCCCCAGCATTTT
NA,NA,TRBJ2-1,TRBV5-1,14,CASSLDFSYNEQFF,TGCGCCAGCAGCTTGGACTTCTCCTACAATGAGCAGTTCTTC
NA,NA,TRBJ2-7,TRBV29-1,12,CSVDLGAHEQYF,TGCAGCGTTGATCTGGGGGCCCACGAGCAGTACTTC
NA,NA,TRBJ2-7,TRBV9,16,CASSVDSHSTSYEQYF,TGTGCCAGCAGCGTAGATTCCCACTCCACTTCCTACGAGCAGTACTTC
NA,NA,TRBJ2-3,TRBV27,17,CASKKERTARGRDTQYF,TGTGCCAGCAAAAAGGAACGTACAGCCAGGGGACGAGATACGCAGTATTTT
NA,NA,TRBJ1-4,TRBV6-5,13,CASCRGAAEKLFF,TGTGCCAGTTGTCGGGGGGCGGCTGAAAAACTGTTTTTT
NA,TRBD2,TRBJ2-3,TRBV6-5,14,CASRGEGSADTQYF,TGTGCCAGCAGGGGGGAGGGGTCGGCAGATACGCAGTATTTT
NA,NA,TRBJ1-1,TRBV9,15,CASSVGNLGDTEAFF,TGTGCCAGCAGCGTAGGAAACTTAGGAGACACTGAAGCTTTCTTT
NA,TRBD2,TRBJ2-7,TRBV7-2,15,CASSLTSGSSYEQYF,TGTGCCAGCAGCTTGACTAGCGGGAGCTCCTACGAGCAGTACTTC
NA,TRBD2,TRBJ2-1,TRBV11-3,16,CASSLVYSGRATEQFF,TGTGCCAGCAGCTTAGTATATAGCGGGAGGGCCACTGAGCAGTTCTTC
few,TRBD2,TRBJ2-3,TRBV6-1,16,CASSGPRAGDGDTQYF,TGTGCCAGCAGTGGTCCTCGAGCGGGGGATGGAGATACGCAGTATTTT
NA,NA,TRBJ2-3,TRBV5-6,12,CASTRGTDTQYF,TGTGCCAGCACACGGGGCACAGATACGCAGTATTTT
NA,TRBD1,TRBJ2-3,TRBV5-4,14,CASSLEGARGTQYF,TGTGCCAGCAGCTTAGAGGGGGCCCGGGGTACGCAGTATTTT
NA,TRBD2,TRBJ2-1,TRBV24-1,14,CATSRLAGDNEQFF,TGTGCCACCAGTAGACTAGCGGGGGACAATGAGCAGTTCTTC
NA,NA,TRBJ2-3,TRBV5-8,16,CASSRGLIPSTDTQYF,TGTGCCAGCAGCCGTGGACTAATTCCTAGCACAGATACGCAGTATTTT
NA,TRBD2,TRBJ2-2,TRBV6-5,15,CASKNGGAGTGELFF,TGTGCCAGCAAAAACGGGGGGGCAGGGACCGGGGAGCTGTTTTTT
once,TRBD1,TRBJ1-2,TRBV5-1,14,CASSGGQGEVGYTF,TGCGCCAGCAGCGGAGGACAGGGGGAGGTTGGCTACACCTTC
few,NA,TRBJ1-5,TRBV6-1,17,CASSVKPSSVSNQPQHF,TGTGCCAGCAGTGTTAAACCCTCCAGTGTTAGCAATCAGCCCCAGCATTTT
NA,TRBD2,TRBJ2-7,TRBV6-6,15,CASSYSTTSGFEQYF,TGTGCCAGCAGTTACTCGACGACTAGCGGGTTCGAGCAGTACTTC
few,TRBD1,TRBJ1-1,TRBV5-4,16,CASSLGGTGMNTEAFF,TGTGCCAGCAGCTTGGGCGGGACAGGGATGAACACTGAAGCTTTCTTT
NA,NA,TRBJ1-3,TRBV5-1,13,CASSGGMGHTIYF,TGCGCCAGCAGTGGAGGGATGGGACACACCATATATTTT
NA,NA,TRBJ2-7,TRBV19,12,CASSPAGYEQYF,TGTGCCAGTAGTCCCGCAGGATACGAGCAGTACTTC
NA,TRBD2,TRBJ2-7,TRBV6-2/TRBV6-3,15,CASSRLAGGSYEQYF,TGTGCCAGCAGTCGACTAGCGGGAGGGTCCTACGAGCAGTACTTC
NA,NA,TRBJ2-7,TRBV5-1,14,CASSPVEGGHEQYF,TGCGCCAGCAGCCCTGTGGAGGGGGGGCACGAGCAGTACTTC
NA,NA,TRBJ2-1,TRBV19,15,CASSITGGEYNEQFF,TGTGCCAGTAGTATTACTGGCGGGGAATACAATGAGCAGTTCTTC
NA,NA,TRBJ1-2,TRBV19,13,CASHFRAGYGYTF,TGTGCCAGTCATTTCAGGGCAGGCTATGGCTACACCTTC
once,TRBD1,TRBJ2-7,TRBV7-2,14,CASSLVGQVGEQYF,TGTGCCAGCAGCTTAGTGGGACAGGTCGGCGAGCAGTACTTC
NA,NA,TRBJ2-3,TRBV20-1,15,CSASGRESGTDTQYF,TGCAGTGCTAGTGGAAGGGAGAGTGGCACAGATACGCAGTATTTT
NA,NA,TRBJ2-1,TRBV3-1/TRBV3-2,13,CASSRLRNNEQFF,TGTGCCAGCAGCCGTCTGAGAAACAATGAGCAGTTCTTC
few,TRBD1,TRBJ1-2,TRBV30,15,CAWRVWGQANYGYTF,TGTGCCTGGAGAGTGTGGGGACAGGCTAACTATGGCTACACCTTC
NA,TRBD1,TRBJ1-5,TRBV6-5,15,CATSRGDRGNQPQHF,TGTGCCACCTCTCGAGGGGACAGGGGGAATCAGCCCCAGCATTTT
NA,NA,TRBJ2-3,TRBV14,13,CASSQEVADTQYF,TGTGCCAGCAGCCAAGAGGTAGCGGATACGCAGTATTTT
NA,NA,TRBJ2-1,TRBV7-2,14,CASSQIRDYNEQFF,TGTGCCAGCAGCCAAATACGGGACTACAATGAGCAGTTCTTC
NA,NA,TRBJ2-3,TRBV7-2,14,CASSLTGSTDTQYF,TGTGCCAGCAGCTTAACCGGGAGCACAGATACGCAGTATTTT
NA,NA,TRBJ1-6,TRBV7-2,13,CASSLGGNSPLHF,TGTGCCAGCAGCTTGGGGGGTAATTCACCCCTCCACTTT
NA,NA,TRBJ2-7,TRBV10-1,9,CAIVYEQYF,TGCGCCATCGTCTACGAGCAGTACTTC
NA,TRBD1,TRBJ1-2,TRBV7-9,16,CASRGTEKPTNYGYTF,TGTGCCAGCAGAGGGACAGAGAAACCGACTAACTATGGCTACACCTTC
NA,NA,TRBJ1-1,TRBV23-1,15,CASSQIVAANTEAFF,TGCGCCAGCAGTCAAATCGTAGCAGCGAACACTGAAGCTTTCTTT
many,TRBD2,TRBJ2-1,TRBV7-2,14,CASSPRAGRDEQFF,TGTGCCAGCAGCCCCCGCGCGGGGAGGGATGAGCAGTTCTTC